The clone carrying this TCR beta chain is a singleton in its sample. The data stem from a study of T cell changes during pregnancy in multiple sclerosis. There are 13 residues in the CDR3. Germline V gene lookup returns CDR1 SGHTA and CDR2 FQGNSA. Trimming removed 3 bases at V and 0 bases at J, with 3 bases between. Sequenced by immunoSEQ multiplex PCR; TCRdb stores in-frame clones only, minus some. The sample has about 44,000 clones, approximately 96% seen once. This chain connects TRBV7-2 to TRBJ1-5; D not certain. The sample was peripheral blood, taken in the second trimester of pregnancy. This sequence originates from a female donor with multiple sclerosis, enrolled in a pregnancy study. The CDR3: CASSFNSNQPQHF. The CDR3, as DNA: TGTGCCAGCAGCTTTAATAGCAATCAGCCCCAGCATTTT.